What follows is one TCR beta chain and its context. Its antigen is unknown. The sample originates from a study of cytomegalovirus exposure and HLA in healthy donors. Across the whole study: Of the donors genotyped, several hundred in all, about 80% fell in the Caucasian-associated ancestry cluster.

PCR used 60 Vbeta primers and 13 Jbeta primers. Profiled with immunoSEQ multiplex PCR; TCRdb holds only in-frame clones, not every one. The data hold 100,000 to 150,000 clones, with approximately 87% observed a single time. V lost 3 bases and J 1 base, leaving 10 bases between the germline ends. CDR3 length equals 14 residues. CDR1 and CDR2 from the germline V gene are SGHAT and FQNNGV. The study's findings and limits: According to a later analysis, most TCR beta chains associated with CMV appeared HLA-restricted.

The sequence came from a middle-aged man in good health and CMV-seronegative. This chain joins TRBV11-2 and TRBJ2-7; possible D gene TRBD2, 6 bases. What was sequenced was PBMCs. Here the CDR3 DNA reads TGTGCCAGCAGCTTGAGGGAGGTTTCCTACGAGCAGTACTTC. Translating it yields CASSLREVSYEQYF.